The 8 T cell receptor beta chains below were found in one sample sequenced in a study of OX40 agonist ivuxolimab in advanced cancers. Libraries were built with the immunoSEQ multiplex PCR assay. The table comes from immuneACCESS by way of TCRdb, which keeps in-frame sequences with V and J called. Part of the clones is missing from these tables; in studies checked, under half for an unresolved V gene and the rest for unknown reasons. Across this sample there are 60,000 or so clones, with around 90% seen only once. The ten largest clones represent 11% of the sample. The sequencing here drew on CD4+ or CD8+ T cells sorted from blood, taken in a trial of the OX40 agonist ivuxolimab. These receptors all come from an adult with an advanced solid tumor such as melanoma, head and neck, liver or kidney cancer.

The CDR3 spells CASEGEAGELFF. The CDR3 bases are TGTGCCAGCGAGGGGGAGGCCGGGGAGCTGTTTTTT. V is TRBV19 and J is TRBJ2-2, with D perhaps given as TRBD1 or TRBD2 (6 bases each). With 9 bases removed from V and 6 bases from J, the gap between germline ends came to 11 bases. The CDR3 extends over 12 amino acids. Germline CDR1 reads LNHDA; CDR2 reads SQIVND (reference sequence).

The chain recombines TRBV15 with TRBJ2-3; D unresolved. With 0 bases removed from V and 2 bases from J, the gap between germline ends came to 9 bases. Looked up from germline, CDR1 is LNHNV and CDR2 is YYDKDF (reference sequence). The CDR3 loop spans 15 amino acids. This CDR3 is CATSRDSPTTDTQYF. The DNA of the CDR3 is TGTGCCACCAGCAGAGATTCTCCGACCACAGATACGCAGTATTTT. The whole variable domain, remainder taken from reference TRBV15 and TRBJ2-3, is DAMVIQNPRYQVTQFGKPVTLSCSQTLNHNVMYWYQQKSSQAPKLLFHYYDKDFNNEADTPDNFQSRRPNTSFCFLDIRSPGLGDTAMYLCATSRDSPTTDTQYFGPGTRLTVL.

There are a few counts of this clone. V and J are TRBV29-1 and TRBJ1-5; D is unclear. The CDR3 has 13 amino acids. Germline V gives CDR1 SQVTM, CDR2 ANQGSEA. CDR3 bases: TGCAACCACGGGAACTTGGGCAATCAGCCCCAGCATTTT. Translating gives CNHGNLGNQPQHF.

The J gene is TRBJ2-2, the V gene TRBV7-9; D gene uncertain. Per germline, CDR1 SEHNR and CDR2 FQNEAQ (reference sequence). Trimming removed 5 bases at V and 0 bases at J, with 10 bases between. The CDR3 contains 15 residues. The CDR3 nucleotides read TGTGCCAGCAGCACGCCGGTCGCGAACACCGGGGAGCTGTTTTTT. It yields the protein CASSTPVANTGELFF.

The chain couples TRBV5-5 to TRBJ1-1; D is undetermined. The ends were cut back, 7 bases at V and 0 bases at J, with 16 bases in the middle. CDR1 and CDR2 from the germline V gene are SGHKS and YYEKEE (reference sequence). The CDR3 is 15 residues long. This CDR3 is CASAFYSYMNTEAFF. DNA of the CDR3: TGTGCCAGCGCTTTTTACAGCTACATGAACACTGAAGCTTTCTTT.

The chain combines TRBV5-1 with TRBJ2-7; D is uncertain. V shed 0 bases and J shed 5 bases, with 3 bases lying between them. Looked up from germline, CDR1 is SGHRS and CDR2 is YFSETQ. The CDR3 contains 11 residues. CDR3 bases: TGCGCCAGCAGCTTGGATCACGAGCAGTACTTC. Its protein product is CASSLDHEQYF.

The chain is built from TRBV4-1 and TRBJ1-1, with 7 bases fitting TRBD1. This CDR3 region has 14 residues. Germline CDR1 reads MGHRA; CDR2 reads YSYEKL. Germline trimming cut 4 bases from V and 1 base from J; bases unmatched to any gene: 3. The CDR3 coding sequence is TGCGCCAGCAGCCCTAGACAGGGGAACACTGAAGCTTTCTTT. Translating it yields CASSPRQGNTEAFF.

The chain carries TRBV7-6 and TRBJ1-1, with D unclear. V was pared by 1 base and J by 4 bases, with 16 bases between. Germline values: CDR1 SGHVS, CDR2 FNYEAQ. This CDR3 is built from 16 residues. The CDR3 protein is CASSLVVVRDGTEAFF. CDR3 coding DNA: TGTGCCAGCAGCTTAGTGGTGGTGAGAGATGGCACTGAAGCTTTCTTT.